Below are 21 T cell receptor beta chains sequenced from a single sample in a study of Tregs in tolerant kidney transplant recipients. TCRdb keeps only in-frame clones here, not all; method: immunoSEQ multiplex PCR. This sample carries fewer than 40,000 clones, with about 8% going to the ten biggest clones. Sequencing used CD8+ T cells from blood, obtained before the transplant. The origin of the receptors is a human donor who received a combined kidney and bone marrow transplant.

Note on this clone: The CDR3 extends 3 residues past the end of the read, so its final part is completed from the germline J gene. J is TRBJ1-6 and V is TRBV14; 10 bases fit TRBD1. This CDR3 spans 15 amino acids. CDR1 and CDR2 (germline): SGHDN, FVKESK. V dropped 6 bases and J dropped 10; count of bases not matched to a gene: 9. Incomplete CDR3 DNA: TGTGCCAGCAGTAGGAGCGGGACAGGGGCATCACCC. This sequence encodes CASSRSGTGASP. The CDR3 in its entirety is CASSRSGTGASPLHF.

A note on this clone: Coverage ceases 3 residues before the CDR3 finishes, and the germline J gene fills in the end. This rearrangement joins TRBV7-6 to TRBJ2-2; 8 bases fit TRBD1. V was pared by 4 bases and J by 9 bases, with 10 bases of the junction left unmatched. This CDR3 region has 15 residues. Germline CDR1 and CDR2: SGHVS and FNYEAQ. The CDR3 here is CASSYPGTGGRELFF. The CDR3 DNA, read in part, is TGTGCCAGCAGCTATCCAGGGACAGGAGGCCGGGAG.

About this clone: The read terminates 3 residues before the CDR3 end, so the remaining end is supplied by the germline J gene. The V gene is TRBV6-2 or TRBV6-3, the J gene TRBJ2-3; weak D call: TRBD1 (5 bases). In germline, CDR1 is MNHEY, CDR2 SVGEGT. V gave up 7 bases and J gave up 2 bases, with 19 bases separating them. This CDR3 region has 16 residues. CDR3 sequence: CASNMVGLDITDTQYF. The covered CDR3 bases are TGTGCCAGCAACATGGTGGGGCTAGATATCACAGATACG.

CDR3 DNA (partial): TGTGCCAGTTCACCGGGACTAGCGATGGAGGAGACC. Translation gives CASSPGLAMEET. The entire CDR3 protein is CASSPGLAMEETQYF. J is TRBJ2-5 and V is TRBV19, with 10 bases lining up with TRBD2. The read stops 3 residues short of the end of the CDR3; the missing end is completed from the germline J gene. CDR1 and CDR2 from the germline V gene are LNHDA and SQIVND (reference sequence). The CDR3 spans 15 residues. J lost 5 bases, V lost 8 bases, and 11 bases had no gene match.

The CDR3 bases that were read are TGCAGCGTTGCAGGGGGGACGAGCAACACTGAA. The encoded protein is CSVAGGTSNTE. The whole CDR3 is CSVAGGTSNTEAFF. The chain joins TRBV29-1 to TRBJ1-1; 7 nucleotides line up with TRBD1. The read comes to an end 3 residues before the CDR3 does, leaving the germline J gene to fill in the end. With V trimmed by 4 bases and J by 2 bases, 7 bases remained unmatched. Germline assignment: CDR1 SQVTM and CDR2 ANQGSEA. The CDR3 has 14 amino acids.

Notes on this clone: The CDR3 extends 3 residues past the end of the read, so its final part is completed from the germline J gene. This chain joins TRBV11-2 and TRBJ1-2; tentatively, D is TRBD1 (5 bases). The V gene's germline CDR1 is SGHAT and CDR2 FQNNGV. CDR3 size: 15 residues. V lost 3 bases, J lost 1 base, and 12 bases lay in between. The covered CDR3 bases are TGTGCCAGCAGCTTCAGGGCCAGAAGTAACTATGGC. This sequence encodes CASSFRARSNYG. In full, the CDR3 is CASSFRARSNYGYTF.

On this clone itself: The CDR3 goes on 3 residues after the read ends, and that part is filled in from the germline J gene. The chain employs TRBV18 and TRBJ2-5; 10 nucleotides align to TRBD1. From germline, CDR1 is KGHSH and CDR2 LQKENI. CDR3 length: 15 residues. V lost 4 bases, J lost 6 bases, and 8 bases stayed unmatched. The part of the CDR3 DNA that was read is TGTGCCAGCTCACGCTCGGGACAGGGGTGGAAGACC. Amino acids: CASSRSGQGWKT. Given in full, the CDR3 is CASSRSGQGWKTQYF.

CDR3 DNA, as far as it was read: TGTGCCAGCAGTGTGTACGGTGCAACTAATGAAAAA. Translated, it gives CASSVYGATNEK. In full, the CDR3 is CASSVYGATNEKLFF. The chain is built from TRBV6-1 and TRBJ1-4; D is ambiguous. The read ends 3 residues early relative to the CDR3; the germline J gene fills the gap. This CDR3 has 15 residues. Germline V CDR1 and CDR2: MNHNS, SASEGT. Trimming pared 4 bases from V and 0 bases from J, leaving 9 bases between.

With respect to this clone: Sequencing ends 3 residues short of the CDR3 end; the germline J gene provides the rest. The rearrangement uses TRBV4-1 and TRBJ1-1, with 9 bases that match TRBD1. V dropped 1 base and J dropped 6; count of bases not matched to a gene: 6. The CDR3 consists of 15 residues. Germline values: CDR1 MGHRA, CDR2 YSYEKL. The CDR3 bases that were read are TGCGCCAGCAGCCAAGTGGGACAGGGCTTTGCTGAA. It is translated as CASSQVGQGFAE. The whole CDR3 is CASSQVGQGFAEAFF.

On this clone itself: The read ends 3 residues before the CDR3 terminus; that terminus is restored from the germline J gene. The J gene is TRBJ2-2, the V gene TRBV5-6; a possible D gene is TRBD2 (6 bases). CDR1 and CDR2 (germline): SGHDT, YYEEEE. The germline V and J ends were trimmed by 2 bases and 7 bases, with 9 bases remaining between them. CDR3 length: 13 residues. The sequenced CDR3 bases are TGTGCCAGCAGCTTCACTAGCTACGGGGAG. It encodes CASSFTSYGE. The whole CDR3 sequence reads CASSFTSYGELFF.

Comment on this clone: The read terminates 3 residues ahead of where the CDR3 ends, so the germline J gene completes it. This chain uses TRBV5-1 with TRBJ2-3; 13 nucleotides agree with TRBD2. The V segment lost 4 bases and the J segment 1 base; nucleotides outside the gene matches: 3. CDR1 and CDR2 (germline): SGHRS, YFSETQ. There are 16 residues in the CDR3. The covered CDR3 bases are TGCGCCAGCAGCCCAGGACTAGCGGGGGGCACAGATACG. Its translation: CASSPGLAGGTDT. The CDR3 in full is CASSPGLAGGTDTQYF.

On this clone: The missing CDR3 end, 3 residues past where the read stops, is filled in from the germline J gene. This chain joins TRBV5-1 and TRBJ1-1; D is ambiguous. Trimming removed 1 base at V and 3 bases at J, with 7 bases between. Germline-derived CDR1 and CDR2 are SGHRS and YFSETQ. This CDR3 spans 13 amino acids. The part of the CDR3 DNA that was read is TGCGCCAGCAGCTTGTTCGGGGACACTGAA. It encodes CASSLFGDTE. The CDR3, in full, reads CASSLFGDTEAFF.

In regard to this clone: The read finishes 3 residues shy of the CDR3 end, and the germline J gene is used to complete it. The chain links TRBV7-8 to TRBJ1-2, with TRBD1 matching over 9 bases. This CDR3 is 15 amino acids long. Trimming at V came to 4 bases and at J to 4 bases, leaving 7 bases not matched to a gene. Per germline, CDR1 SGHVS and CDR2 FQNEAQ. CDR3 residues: CASSSRTGVSYGYTF. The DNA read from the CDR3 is TGTGCCAGCAGCTCCCGGACAGGGGTTAGCTATGGC. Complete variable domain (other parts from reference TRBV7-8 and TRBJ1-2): GAGVSQSPRYKVAKRGQDVALRCDPISGHVSLFWYQQALGQGPEFLTYFQNEAQLDKSGLPSDRFFAERPEGSVSTLKIQRTQQEDSAVYLCASSSRTGVSYGYTFGSGTRLTVV.

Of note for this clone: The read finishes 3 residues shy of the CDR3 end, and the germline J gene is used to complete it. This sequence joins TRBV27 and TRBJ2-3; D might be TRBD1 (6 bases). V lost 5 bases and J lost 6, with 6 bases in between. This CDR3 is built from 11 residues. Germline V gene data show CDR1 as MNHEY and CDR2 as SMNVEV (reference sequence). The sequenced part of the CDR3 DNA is TGTGCCAGCAGTGGACAGGATACG. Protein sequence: CASSGQDT. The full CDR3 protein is CASSGQDTQYF.

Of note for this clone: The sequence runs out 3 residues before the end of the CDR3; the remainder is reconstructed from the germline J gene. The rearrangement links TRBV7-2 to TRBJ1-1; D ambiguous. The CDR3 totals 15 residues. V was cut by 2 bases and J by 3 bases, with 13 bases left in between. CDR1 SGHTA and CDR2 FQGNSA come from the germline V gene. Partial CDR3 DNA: TGTGCCAGCAGCTTAAGGCAGACGGGGTACACTGAA. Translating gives CASSLRQTGYTE. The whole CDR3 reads CASSLRQTGYTEAFF.

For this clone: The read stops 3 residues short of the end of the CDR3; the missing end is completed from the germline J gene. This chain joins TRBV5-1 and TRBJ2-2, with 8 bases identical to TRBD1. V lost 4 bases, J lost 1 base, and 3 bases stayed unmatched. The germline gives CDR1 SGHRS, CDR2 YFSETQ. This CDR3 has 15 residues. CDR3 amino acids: CASSGGTGNTGELFF. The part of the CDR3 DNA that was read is TGCGCCAGCAGCGGGGGGACAGGGAACACCGGGGAG.

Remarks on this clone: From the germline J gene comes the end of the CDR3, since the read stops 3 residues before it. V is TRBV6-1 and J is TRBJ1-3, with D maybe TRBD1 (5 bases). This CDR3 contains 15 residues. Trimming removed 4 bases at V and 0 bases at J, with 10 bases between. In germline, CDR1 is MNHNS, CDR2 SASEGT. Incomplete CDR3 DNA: TGTGCCAGCAGTGTGGGGCGGTCCTCTGGAAACACC. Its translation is CASSVGRSSGNT. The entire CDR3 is CASSVGRSSGNTIYF.

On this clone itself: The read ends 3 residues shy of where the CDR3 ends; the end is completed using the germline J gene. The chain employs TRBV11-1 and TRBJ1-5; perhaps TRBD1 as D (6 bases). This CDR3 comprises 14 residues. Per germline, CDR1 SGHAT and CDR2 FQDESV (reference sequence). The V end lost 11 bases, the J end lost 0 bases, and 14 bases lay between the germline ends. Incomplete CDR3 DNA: TGTGCCGGCACCACAGGGTTTAGCAATCAGCCC. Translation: CAGTTGFSNQP. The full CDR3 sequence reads CAGTTGFSNQPQHF. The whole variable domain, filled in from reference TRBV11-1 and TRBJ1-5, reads EAEVAQSPRYKITEKSQAVAFWCDPISGHATLYWYRQILGQGPELLVQFQDESVVDDSQLPKDRFSAERLKGVDSTLKIQPAELGDSAMYLCAGTTGFSNQPQHFGDGTRLSIL.

The CDR3 bases that were read are TGTGCCAGCAGCTTATTATCGCAGGCCGAG. Amino acid sequence: CASSLLSQAE. The CDR3 in full is CASSLLSQAEQYF. The chain recombines TRBV7-9 with TRBJ2-7; D is unclear. Read data end 3 residues before the CDR3 end; the end is taken from the germline J gene. The CDR3 runs 13 residues. The ends were cut back, 2 bases at V and 6 bases at J, with 11 bases in the middle. Germline values: CDR1 SEHNR, CDR2 FQNEAQ (reference sequence).

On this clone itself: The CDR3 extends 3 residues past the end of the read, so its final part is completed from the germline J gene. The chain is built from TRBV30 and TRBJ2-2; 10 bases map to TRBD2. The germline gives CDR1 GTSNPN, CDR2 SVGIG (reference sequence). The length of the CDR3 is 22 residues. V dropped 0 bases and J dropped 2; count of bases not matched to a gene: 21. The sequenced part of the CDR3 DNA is TGTGCCTGGAGTGTAGTCGCCCCGTATAGCGGGGGGAAAGCAAGAAACACCGGGGAG. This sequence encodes CAWSVVAPYSGGKARNTGE. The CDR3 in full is CAWSVVAPYSGGKARNTGELFF.

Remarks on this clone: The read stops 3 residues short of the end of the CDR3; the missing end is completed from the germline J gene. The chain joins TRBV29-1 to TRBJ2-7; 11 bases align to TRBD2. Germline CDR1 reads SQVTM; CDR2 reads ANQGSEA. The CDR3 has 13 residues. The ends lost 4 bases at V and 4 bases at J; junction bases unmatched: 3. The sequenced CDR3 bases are TGCAGCGTTGTAGCGGGAGGGTCTTACGAG. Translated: CSVVAGGSYE. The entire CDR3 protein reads CSVVAGGSYEQYF.